The clone carrying this T cell receptor (beta chain) was found once. Its antigen remains unidentified. Sequenced by immunoSEQ multiplex PCR; TCRdb stores in-frame clones only, minus some. This sample has tens of thousands of clones, with 86% found just once. This sample stems from a study of OX40 agonist ivuxolimab in advanced cancers. Study overall: Patients received ivuxolimab, an intravenous treatment, every 2 weeks at 0.01 to 10 mg/kg. There were three patients with partial responses, one having hepatocellular carcinoma and two cutaneous melanoma. Whole-study results and caveats: Partial responders treated at 0.1-3.0 mg/kg exhibited clonal expansion among the lowest measured.

The V end lost 4 bases, the J end lost 3 bases, and 14 bases lay between the germline ends. There are 15 residues in the CDR3. In germline, CDR1 is SGHDT, CDR2 YYEEEE. The cohort excluded patients with autoimmune disease history or systemic immunosuppression. This TCR derives from an adult with an advanced solid tumor such as melanoma, head and neck, liver or kidney cancer. The material sequenced was CD4+ or CD8+ T cells sorted from blood, taken in a trial of the OX40 agonist ivuxolimab. This chain connects TRBV5-6 to TRBJ1-5, with a possible D match to TRBD1 (6 bases). DNA of the CDR3: TGTGCCAGCAGCCTGGGGTGGGGGCTCAATCAGCCCCAGCATTTT. It codes for CASSLGWGLNQPQHF. Drawing the rest from reference TRBV5-6 and TRBJ1-5, the complete variable domain is DAGVTQSPTHLIKTRGQQVTLRCSPKSGHDTVSWYQQALGQGPQFIFQYYEEEERQRGNFPDRFSGHQFPNYSSELNVNALLLGDSALYLCASSLGWGLNQPQHFGDGTRLSIL.